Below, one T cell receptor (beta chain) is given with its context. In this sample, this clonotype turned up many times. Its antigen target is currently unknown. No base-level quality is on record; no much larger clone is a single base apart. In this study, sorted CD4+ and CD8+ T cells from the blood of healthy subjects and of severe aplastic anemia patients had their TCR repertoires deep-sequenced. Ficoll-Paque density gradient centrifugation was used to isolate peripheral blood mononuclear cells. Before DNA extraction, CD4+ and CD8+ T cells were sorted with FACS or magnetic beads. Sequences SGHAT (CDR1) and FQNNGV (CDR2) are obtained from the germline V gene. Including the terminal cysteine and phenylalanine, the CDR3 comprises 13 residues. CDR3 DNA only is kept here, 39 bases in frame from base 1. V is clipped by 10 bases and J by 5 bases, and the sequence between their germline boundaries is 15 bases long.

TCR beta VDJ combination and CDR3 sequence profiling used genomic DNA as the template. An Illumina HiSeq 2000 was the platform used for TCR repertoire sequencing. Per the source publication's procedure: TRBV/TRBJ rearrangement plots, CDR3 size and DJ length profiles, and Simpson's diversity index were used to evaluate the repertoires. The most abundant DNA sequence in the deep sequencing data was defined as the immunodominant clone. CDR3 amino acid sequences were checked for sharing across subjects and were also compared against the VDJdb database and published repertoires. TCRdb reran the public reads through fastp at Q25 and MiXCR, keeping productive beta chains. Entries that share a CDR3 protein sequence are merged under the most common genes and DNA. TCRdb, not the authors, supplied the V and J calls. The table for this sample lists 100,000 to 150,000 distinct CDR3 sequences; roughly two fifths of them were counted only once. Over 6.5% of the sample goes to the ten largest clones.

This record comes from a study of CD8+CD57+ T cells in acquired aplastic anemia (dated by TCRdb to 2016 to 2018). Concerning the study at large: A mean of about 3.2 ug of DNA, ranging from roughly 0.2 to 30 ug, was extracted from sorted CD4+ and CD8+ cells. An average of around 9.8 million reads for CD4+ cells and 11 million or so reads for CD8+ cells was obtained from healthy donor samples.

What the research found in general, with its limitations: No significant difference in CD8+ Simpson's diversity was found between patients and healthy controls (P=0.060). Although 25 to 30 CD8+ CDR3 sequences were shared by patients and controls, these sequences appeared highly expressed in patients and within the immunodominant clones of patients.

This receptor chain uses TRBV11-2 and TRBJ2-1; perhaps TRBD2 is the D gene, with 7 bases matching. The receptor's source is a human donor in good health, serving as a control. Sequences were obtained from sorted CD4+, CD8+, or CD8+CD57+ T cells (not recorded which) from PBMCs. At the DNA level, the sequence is TGTGCCATCGGCGGGGGCCCTAACAATGAGCAGTTCTTC. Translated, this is CAIGGGPNNEQFF.